This note documents a single T cell receptor (beta chain) sequence. Its matching antigen is unknown. Memory CD4+ T cells were sorted as CD4+CD45RO+CD25- cells. Semi-nested PCR with Nested Universal Primer A followed constant-region reverse priming of full-length variable regions. MiXCR, applied by TCRdb to the 5' RACE reads, yields one record per CDR3 protein. The table has around 30,000 distinct CDR3 sequences, around 22% seen once. The CDR3 loop spans 13 amino acids. Germline CDR1 is SEHNR and CDR2 is FQNEAQ (reference sequence). The ends were cut back, 5 bases at V and 5 bases at J, with 13 bases in the middle. Findings and caveats of the study: Tumor memory CD4+ T cell TCR gene usage was found to cluster with blood and lymph node memory CD4+ cells and with lymph node naive CD4+ cells. The larger-cohort validation was restricted to a single TCR beta V-J rearrangement rather than whole repertoires.

This TCR came from a female donor with breast cancer. What was sequenced was memory CD4+ T cells sorted from blood. As to subset: memory CD4+ T cells, CD4+CD45RO+CD25-. The chain couples TRBV7-9 to TRBJ2-7; D ambiguous. CDR3 loop: CASSQIRYNEQYF. In DNA, the CDR3 is TGTGCCAGCAGCCAGATTCGATATAACGAGCAGTACTTC.